Each of the 8 T cell receptor beta chains below was sequenced from the same sample in a study of shared clonotypes between healthy human individuals. Only in-frame clones appear in the TCRdb table, and some are missing; sequencing was by immunoSEQ multiplex PCR. The table includes roughly 890,000 clones, 85% to 95% detected once. Naive CD8 cells lacked CD45RO, underwent positive selection for CCR7 and left out terminally differentiated effector memory CD45RA+ cells. What was sequenced was naive CD8+ T cells sorted from blood. The receptors stem from a man between 25 and 39 years old in good health.

The V and J genes are TRBV10-3 and TRBJ2-3, with TRBD1 matching over 11 bases. Germline-derived CDR1 and CDR2 are ENHRY and SYGVKD. The CDR3 sequence is 16 residues long. V was pared by 6 bases and J by 3 bases, with 8 bases of the junction left unmatched. The CDR3 loop reads CAIRGGQGDGTDTQYF. As DNA, the CDR3 is TGTGCCATCAGGGGGGGACAGGGGGACGGTACAGATACGCAGTATTTT.

The chain couples TRBV5-1 to TRBJ2-2; D gene uncertain. With 0 bases removed from V and 6 bases from J, the gap between germline ends came to 3 bases. The CDR3 length is 12 residues. CDR1 and CDR2 (germline): SGHRS, YFSETQ. CDR3 residues: CASSLGAGELFF. CDR3 nucleotide sequence: TGCGCCAGCAGCTTGGGGGCCGGGGAGCTGTTTTTT.

The chain uses TRBV7-9 and TRBJ2-7, with TRBD1 matching 7 bases. Unmatched junction bases numbered 7, after V lost 5 bases and J lost 0 bases. CDR1 and CDR2 from the germline V gene are SEHNR and FQNEAQ (reference sequence). CDR3 length: 15 residues. In nucleotides, the CDR3 is TGTGCCAGCAGCCACGGACAGGCTAGCTCCTACGAGCAGTACTTC. As protein: CASSHGQASSYEQYF.

CDR3 DNA: TGTGCCAGCAGCCCGTCTCGCTACGAGCAGTACTTC. It encodes CASSPSRYEQYF. The genes are TRBV7-2 and TRBJ2-7; D remains ambiguous. The CDR3 length is 12 residues. Germline-derived CDR1 and CDR2 are SGHTA and FQGNSA. V gave up 5 bases and J gave up 3 bases, with 8 bases separating them. The complete variable domain, with remaining parts taken from reference TRBV7-2 and TRBJ2-7, reads GAGVSQSPSNKVTEKGKDVELRCDPISGHTALYWYRQSLGQGLEFLIYFQGNSAPDKSGLPSDRFSAERTGGSVSTLTIQRTQQEDSAVYLCASSPSRYEQYFGPGTRLTVT.

V is TRBV15 and J is TRBJ2-1; D is uncertain. The germline V gene has CDR1 LNHNV and CDR2 YYDKDF (reference sequence). Trimming stripped 1 base from V and 6 bases from J, with 13 bases between. The CDR3 spans 15 residues. CDR3 protein: CATSRGGSMVNEQFF. CDR3 bases: TGTGCCACCAGCAGAGGGGGTAGTATGGTCAATGAGCAGTTCTTC.

The chain couples TRBV13 to TRBJ1-2, with 8 bases matching TRBD1. The CDR3 runs 16 residues. Germline V gene sequence: CDR1 PRHDT, CDR2 FYEKMQ (reference sequence). V shed 4 bases and J 4 bases; nucleotides not matched to a gene: 11. The CDR3 spells CASSSQRYGQGYGYTF. CDR3 in DNA: TGTGCCAGCAGCTCCCAAAGGTACGGACAGGGCTATGGCTACACCTTC.

The chain combines TRBV19 with TRBJ2-2; TRBD1 or TRBD2 may be the D gene (5 bases each). This CDR3 has 16 residues. Trimming took 2 bases from V and 0 from J, leaving 10 bases between them. The V gene's germline CDR1 is LNHDA and CDR2 SQIVND (reference sequence). In nucleotides, the CDR3 is TGTGCCAGTAGTATACCGGGGACCGCGAACACCGGGGAGCTGTTTTTT. Translating it yields CASSIPGTANTGELFF.

This chain connects TRBV18 to TRBJ2-2; 7 bases are shared with TRBD2. The CDR3 consists of 15 residues. The V gene end was trimmed by 0 bases and the J gene end by 4 bases; junction bases not matched to a gene: 2. The germline CDR1 and CDR2 sequences are KGHSH and LQKENI. CDR3 nucleotide sequence: TGTGCCAGCTCACCACCAGGGAGGGGCACCGGGGAGCTGTTTTTT. This codes for CASSPPGRGTGELFF.